Reported below is one T cell receptor (beta chain). Its antigen is not identified. This record comes from a study of shared clonotypes between healthy human individuals. On the study more broadly: Each donor's CD4 naive and CD4 memory cells filled three plates apiece, CD8 naive two, and CD8 memory one.

Findings and limits, study-wide: It was observed that around 5% of naive CD4 clonotypes were shared across several donors. Rarefaction showed that sequencing of sorted subsets was incomplete (despite large depth).

Per the study methods: From ImmunoSEQ came sequences covering only the junction and carrying no quality scores, so filtering differed. The method was immunoSEQ multiplex PCR; TCRdb's version includes in-frame clones alone and lacks a portion of them. D and trimming come from the DNA, and the V and J calls and clone size come from that table. The sample contains approximately 940,000 clones, approximately 80% of which appear only once. Germline trimming cut 2 bases from V and 0 bases from J; bases unmatched to any gene: 1. The V gene's germline CDR1 is KGHSH and CDR2 LQKENI. The CDR3 covers 15 residues.

The specimen was memory CD4+ T cells sorted from blood. Noted subset: CD45RA-negative fraction. This chain links TRBV18 with TRBJ2-4, with 7 positions matching TRBD2. The TCR sequence derives from a man younger than 35 in good health. The CDR3 is CASSPGGEAKNIQYF. As DNA, the CDR3 is TGTGCCAGCTCACCAGGGGGGGAAGCCAAAAACATTCAGTACTTC.